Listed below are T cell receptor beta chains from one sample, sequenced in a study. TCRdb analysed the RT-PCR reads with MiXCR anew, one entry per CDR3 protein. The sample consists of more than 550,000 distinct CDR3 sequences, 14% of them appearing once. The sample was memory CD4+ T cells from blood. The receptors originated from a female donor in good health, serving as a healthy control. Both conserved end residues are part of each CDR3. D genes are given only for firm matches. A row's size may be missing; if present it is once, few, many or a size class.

TGTGCCACGGGGGATGCCTCCTATGGCTACACCTTC	CATGDASYGYTF	few	12	NA	TRBV24-1	TRBJ1-2
TGTGCCAGCAGACTACAGGGGGATAATTCACCCCTCCACTTT	CASRLQGDNSPLHF	many	14	TRBD1	TRBV7-2	TRBJ1-6
TGTGCCAGCAGTGAAATGGGAGGAGGAGAGACCCAGTACTTC	CASSEMGGGETQYF	NA	14	NA	TRBV2	TRBJ2-5
TGTGTCAGCGGCCAGGGAGCCTACAATGAGCAGTTCTTC	CVSGQGAYNEQFF	many	13	NA	TRBV30	TRBJ2-1
TGTGCCAGCAGTCAATTTGCCATATCCGGAGACACTGAAGCTTTCTTT	CASSQFAISGDTEAFF	many	16	NA	TRBV11-2	TRBJ1-1
TGTGCCAGCAGTTTAGCATCTTGGAATGAGCAGTTCTTC	CASSLASWNEQFF	few	13	NA	TRBV12-3/TRBV12-4	TRBJ2-1
TGTGCCAGCAGCTTTGACAGGGGATACGCAGATACGCAGTATTTT	CASSFDRGYADTQYF	many	15	TRBD1	TRBV7-2	TRBJ2-3
TGTGCCAGCAGCCCCCGGGGGGGTTTCAATGAGCAGTTCTTC	CASSPRGGFNEQFF	NA	14	TRBD2	TRBV7-9	TRBJ2-1
TGTGCCAGCAGCCGTGAGGGAGATGGCTACACCTTC	CASSREGDGYTF	NA	12	NA	TRBV11-2	TRBJ1-2
TGTGCCAGCAGCCCGGGACAGGGTTACTATGGCTACACCTTC	CASSPGQGYYGYTF	many	14	TRBD1	TRBV4-2	TRBJ1-2
TGTGCCAGCATCCAGACAGGGAGGAGCACTGAAGCTTTCTTT	CASIQTGRSTEAFF	few	14	TRBD1	TRBV7-2	TRBJ1-1
TGTGCCAGCAGCGCCACAGGGAGGGGGACTGAAGCTTTCTTT	CASSATGRGTEAFF	NA	14	NA	TRBV5-6	TRBJ1-1
TGTGCCAGCAGCGCCCTAAGCTCCTACAATGAGCAGTTCTTC	CASSALSSYNEQFF	few	14	NA	TRBV9	TRBJ2-1
TGTGCCAGCAGTACTAGCGATACGCAGTATTTT	CASSTSDTQYF	many	11	NA	TRBV12-3/TRBV12-4	TRBJ2-3
TGTGCCAGCAGAAGACTAGCGGGAGTGCAAAACATTCAGTACTTC	CASRRLAGVQNIQYF	NA	15	TRBD2	TRBV11-2	TRBJ2-4
TGTGCCAGCACCCCTCAAGGATTGGGGGCCGGGGAGCTGTTTTTT	CASTPQGLGAGELFF	few	15	NA	TRBV5-6	TRBJ2-2
TGTGCTTGGCAGGGATCGGGCTACGAGCAGTACTTC	CAWQGSGYEQYF	few	12	NA	TRBV28	TRBJ2-7
TGCAGTGCCCCCCAGCGGACTAGCACAGATACGCAGTATTTT	CSAPQRTSTDTQYF	NA	14	NA	TRBV20-1	TRBJ2-3
TGTGCCAGCAGCTTAGCGGCAGGGTCTCACCACAATCAGCCCCAGCATTTT	CASSLAAGSHHNQPQHF	many	17	NA	TRBV7-6	TRBJ1-5
TGCAGTGCTAGAGATACACTAGCGGGAGTTCAACAGTTCTTC	CSARDTLAGVQQFF	NA	14	TRBD2	TRBV20-1	TRBJ2-1
TGTGCCTGGACCCCCCTGGAGGAGGGTGGAAACACCATATATTTT	CAWTPLEEGGNTIYF	few	15	NA	TRBV30	TRBJ1-3
TGTGCCAGCAGTCACCTAACTGGACAGGCGGCAGATACGCAGTATTTT	CASSHLTGQAADTQYF	NA	16	TRBD1	TRBV6-5	TRBJ2-3
TGTGCCATCAGTGAAATATCACAGGTGACCTACGAGCAGTACTTC	CAISEISQVTYEQYF	few	15	NA	TRBV10-3	TRBJ2-7
TGTGCCAGCAGTGAAGGAGGGAGATCATGGAGCAATGAGCAGTTCTTC	CASSEGGRSWSNEQFF	NA	16	NA	TRBV6-1	TRBJ2-1
TGCAGTGCTAGAGAACAGGTTCGAGAAAAACTGTTTTTT	CSAREQVREKLFF	NA	13	NA	TRBV20-1	TRBJ1-4
TGTGCCAGCAGCCCAACAGGGGCGAAGGGTGAAAAACTGTTTTTT	CASSPTGAKGEKLFF	few	15	TRBD1	TRBV7-6	TRBJ1-4
TGTGCCACCAGTGATTTGGTTTCGGGAGGGCAATACAATGAGCAGTTCTTC	CATSDLVSGGQYNEQFF	NA	17	TRBD2	TRBV24-1	TRBJ2-1
TGTGCCAGCAGTGATGAGTGGAGTCAGCCCCAGCATTTT	CASSDEWSQPQHF	NA	13	NA	TRBV2	TRBJ1-5
TGTGCCATCAGTGAAACTAGCGGGACGAATGAGCAGTTCTTC	CAISETSGTNEQFF	many	14	TRBD2	TRBV10-3	TRBJ2-1
TGTGCCAGCAGTTTAGCGCAGGATCTAACGGGGGAGCAGTACTTC	CASSLAQDLTGEQYF	few	15	NA	TRBV12-3/TRBV12-4	TRBJ2-7
TGTGCCAGCAGTTACTCGAGTGGGACCAGCTATGGCTACACCTTC	CASSYSSGTSYGYTF	many	15	NA	TRBV6-5	TRBJ1-2
TGTGCCACCAGCACAGGGGAAGGGGGAACTGAAGCTTTCTTT	CATSTGEGGTEAFF	many	14	NA	TRBV15	TRBJ1-1
TGTGCCAGCTCACTACGTGTGGGCACTGAAGCTTTCTTT	CASSLRVGTEAFF	NA	13	NA	TRBV18	TRBJ1-1
TGTGCCAGCAGCCCCTATGGACAGAAGGGAAGGGTGTCCAATGAGCAGTTCTTC	CASSPYGQKGRVSNEQFF	NA	18	NA	TRBV28	TRBJ2-1
TGTGCCAGCAGCCTGGGAGGGGGACAGGTCTACGAGCAGTACTTC	CASSLGGGQVYEQYF	NA	15	NA	TRBV7-2	TRBJ2-7
TGCAGCGTGACGGACAAGGCTGGGGCCAACGTCCTGACTTTC	CSVTDKAGANVLTF	NA	14	NA	TRBV29-1	TRBJ2-6
TGCGCCAGCAGCTTGGCACAGGCGGGGTATGGCTACACCTTC	CASSLAQAGYGYTF	NA	14	NA	TRBV5-1	TRBJ1-2